This T cell receptor beta chain was found in a study of cytomegalovirus exposure and HLA in healthy donors. Here immunoSEQ multiplex PCR was the method, and the copy in TCRdb shows in-frame clones only, minus some. Of 170,000 or so clones in the sample, 84% were seen once. With regard to this clone: What it recognizes is unknown.

Notes on the study in general: As confirmed in vitro, a few CMV-associated chains were specific for CMV antigens. Reports credit the classifier with highly specific, highly sensitive diagnosis of cytomegalovirus status.

The TCR originated in a woman aged 18-35 years in good health and CMV-seropositive. Sequencing input: PBMCs.

CDR3 in amino acids: CASSPVGEAFF. The CDR3 DNA sequence: TGTGCCAGCAGCCCGGTCGGTGAAGCTTTCTTT. The chain carries TRBV5-4 and TRBJ1-1; D not resolved. Germline CDR1 and CDR2: SGHNT and YYREEE (reference sequence). This CDR3 has 11 amino acids. The V and J ends lost 4 bases and 7 bases respectively, with 8 bases between them.